The TCR beta chain under discussion was sequenced for a study of cytotoxic CD8 clonotypes in ibrutinib-treated CLL. Study-level results: Under treatment, the uncommon public clonotypes either contracted or remained stable.

The sample holds a few counts of this clone. Its antigen is as yet unknown. Some clones are missing from TCRdb's copy, which holds only in-frame ones; the method was immunoSEQ multiplex PCR. The sample carries a few hundred thousand clones, 60% to 75% recorded once. The V gene end was trimmed by 7 bases and the J gene end by 3 bases; junction bases not matched to a gene: 13. Germline CDR1 MDHEN, CDR2 SYDVKM. The CDR3 is made up of 16 amino acids. The chain has TRBV28 and TRBJ1-2; TRBD1 matches at 8 bases. The sample was PBMCs, taken after 24 months of ibrutinib treatment. The TCR sequence derives from a human donor with chronic lymphocytic leukemia. The chain's CDR3 is CASTQTGTGTYYGYTF. The CDR3 bases are TGTGCCAGCACCCAAACCGGGACAGGAACTTACTATGGCTACACCTTC.